This T cell receptor (beta chain) was observed in a study of shared clonotypes between healthy human individuals. It was 150 to 250 ng DNA, 31,000 or so T cell genomes, that sorted-subset replicate PCRs used. Assay used: immunoSEQ multiplex PCR; TCRdb lists only in-frame clones, some missing. There are over 2,000,000 clones in the sample; about 94% occur only once, and more than 1.5% lies in the top ten. Terminally differentiated effector memory CD45RA+ cells were left out of the naive CD8 fraction, which was CD45RO-negative and positively selected for CCR7. The donor cohort consisted entirely of Caucasian adults residing in Nashville, Tennessee. Germline loops: CDR1 MGHRA, CDR2 YSYEKL. Between the trimmed V and J ends, which lost 3 bases and 4 bases, there was a span of 12 bases. This CDR3 region has 14 residues.

The source of this sequence is a man in his late teens or twenties in good health. Some clones in this sample may be carry-over from other donors' samples. The chain uses TRBV4-1 and TRBJ1-2, with D unclear. Sequenced: naive CD8+ T cells from PBMCs. The CDR3 DNA reads as TGCGCCAGCAGCCACCCCTCGGGCACCTATGGCTACACCTTC. This gives the protein CASSHPSGTYGYTF.